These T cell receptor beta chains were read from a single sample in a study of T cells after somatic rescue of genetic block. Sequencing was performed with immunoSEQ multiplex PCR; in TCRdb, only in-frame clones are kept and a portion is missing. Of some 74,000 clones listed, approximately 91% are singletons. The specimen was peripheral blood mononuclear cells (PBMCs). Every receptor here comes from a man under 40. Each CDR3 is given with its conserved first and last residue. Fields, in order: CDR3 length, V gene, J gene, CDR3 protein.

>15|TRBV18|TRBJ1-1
CASSPRPGINTEAFF
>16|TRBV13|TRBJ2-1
CASSSSNSGPYNEQFF
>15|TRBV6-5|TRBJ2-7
CASSGGTGVPYEQYF
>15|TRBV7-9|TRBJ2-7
CASSGTDRVAYEQYF
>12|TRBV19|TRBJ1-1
CASSVRGTEAFF
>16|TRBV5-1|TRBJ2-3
CASSPLLAGYTDTQYF
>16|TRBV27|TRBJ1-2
CASSPPPTGGFYGYTF
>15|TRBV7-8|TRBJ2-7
CASSLITGTSYEQYF
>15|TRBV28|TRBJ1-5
CASSPSARLGQPQHF
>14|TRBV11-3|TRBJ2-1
CASSLMGVGNEQFF
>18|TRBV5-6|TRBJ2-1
CASSPTTVTRPDYNEQFF
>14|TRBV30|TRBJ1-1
CATDWKGGNTEAFF
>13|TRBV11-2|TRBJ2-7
CASSIGQVYEQYF
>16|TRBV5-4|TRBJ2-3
CASRRLAGEATDTQYF
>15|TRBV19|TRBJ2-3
CASGGSVRSTDTQYF
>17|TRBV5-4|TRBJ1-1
CASSRPLTESLNTEAFF
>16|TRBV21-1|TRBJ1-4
CASSQTTGTTWEKLFF
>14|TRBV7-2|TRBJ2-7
CASSLVASTYEQYF
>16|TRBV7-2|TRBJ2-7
CASSLVQGRGAHEQYF
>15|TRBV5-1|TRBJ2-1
CASSLESVVYNEQFF
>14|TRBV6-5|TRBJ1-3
CASSPYSSGNTIYF
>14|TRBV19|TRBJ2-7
CASGGDSTSYEQYF
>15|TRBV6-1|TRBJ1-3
CASSEDGRAGNTIYF
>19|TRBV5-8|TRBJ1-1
CASNSWWPMTGNMNTEAFF
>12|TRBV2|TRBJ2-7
CASSRQGYEQYF
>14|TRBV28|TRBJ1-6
CASFSSRNNSPLHF
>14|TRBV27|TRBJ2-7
CASSLSERQGVQYF
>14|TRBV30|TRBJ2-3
CAWSVSRSTDTQYF